The 27 T cell receptor beta chains below all came from one sample that was sequenced in a study of T-cell reconstitution after alpha-beta-depleted transplantation in children. Using unique molecular identifiers, the investigators prepared the TCRbeta library. TCRdb reprocessed the PCR reads with MiXCR, giving one entry per CDR3 protein. Among over 150,000 distinct CDR3 sequences, more than 14% were seen once, and the ten largest hold about 13%. The sample consisted of PBMCs from the stem cell graft donor, taken from the stem cell graft. All receptors come from a human donor who donated a stem cell graft to a child with acute lymphoblastic leukemia.

DNA for the CDR3: TGCGCCAGCAGCTTACAACCGGGACAGGGAGCTGGGGCCAACGTCCTGACTTTC. Translated: CASSLQPGQGAGANVLTF. This rearrangement joins TRBV5-1 to TRBJ2-6; 9 bases align to TRBD1. The ends lost 2 bases at V and 2 bases at J; junction bases unmatched: 8. Germline CDR1 reads SGHRS; CDR2 reads YFSETQ. This CDR3 region has 18 residues.

The table lists this clonotype with many counts. The genes are TRBV5-1 and TRBJ2-1, with 12 positions matching TRBD2. The trim removed 0 bases at V and 6 bases at J, leaving 7 bases unmatched. The CDR3 is 17 amino acids. CDR1 is SGHRS and CDR2 is YFSETQ in the germline V gene. The DNA of the CDR3 is TGCGCCAGCAGCTTGGGACTAGCGGGAGTTCTTGGCAATGAGCAGTTCTTC. Encoded protein: CASSLGLAGVLGNEQFF.

This clonotype appeared a single time. It may be a read error: a sequence one base away is much more abundant. The gene calls are TRBV12-3 or TRBV12-4 and TRBJ1-4; D remains unclear. This CDR3 has 14 amino acids. CDR3 in DNA: TGTGCCACCAGTTTGGCCTCAACTAATGAAAAACTGTTTTTT. Its protein product is CATSLASTNEKLFF.

This chain links TRBV6-1 with TRBJ1-1; D might be TRBD1 (6 bases). CDR3 length: 15 residues. Germline V gene data show CDR1 as MNHNS and CDR2 as SASEGT. V shed 7 bases and J shed 0 bases, with 15 bases lying between them. CDR3 residues: CASKEPRGLNTEAFF. DNA of the CDR3: TGTGCCAGCAAAGAGCCCAGGGGCCTGAACACTGAAGCTTTCTTT.

The chain joins TRBV12-3 or TRBV12-4 to TRBJ2-5; D is unclear. Trimming removed 6 bases from V and 5 bases from J, with 19 bases in between. This CDR3 spans 15 amino acids. This chain's CDR3 is CASSPHPTDRETQYF. In DNA, the CDR3 is TGTGCCAGCAGCCCCCACCCCACGGACCGGGAGACCCAGTACTTC.

This clonotype has ten or more counts. The chain employs TRBV6-1 and TRBJ2-3, with 7 bases lining up with TRBD1. Germline V gene sequence: CDR1 MNHNS, CDR2 SASEGT. V lost 5 bases to trimming and J lost 7 bases; unmatched junction nucleotides: 6. CDR3 length: 13 residues. CDR3 loop: CASSRQGGNTQYF. CDR3 bases: TGTGCCAGCAGTCGACAGGGTGGAAATACGCAGTATTTT.

This chain joins TRBV5-1 and TRBJ2-1, with 9 bases aligning to TRBD2. CDR1 is SGHRS and CDR2 is YFSETQ in the germline V gene. The length of the CDR3 is 17 residues. Germline trimming cut 0 bases from V and 4 bases from J; bases unmatched to any gene: 8. CDR3 in DNA: TGCGCCAGCAGCTTGGTGGTAGCGGGAGCTAGTTACAATGAGCAGTTCTTC. As protein: CASSLVVAGASYNEQFF.

This clonotype has ten or more counts. The CDR3 protein is CASSSFGGEQYF. As DNA, the CDR3 is TGTGCCAGCAGCTCCTTCGGGGGCGAGCAGTACTTC. The chain joins TRBV7-2 to TRBJ2-7; possible D gene TRBD2, 6 bases. CDR1 is SGHTA and CDR2 is FQGNSA in the germline V gene. The CDR3 has 12 amino acids. The V end lost 4 bases, the J end lost 6 bases, and 10 bases lay between the germline ends.

This chain links TRBV10-2 with TRBJ1-1; D is unclear. The CDR3 extends over 12 amino acids. Germline CDR1 is WSHSY and CDR2 is SAAADI. V gave up 7 bases and J gave up 5 bases, with 11 bases separating them. CDR3 nucleotide sequence: TGCGCCAGCACCGACCCGGGGACTGAAGCTTTCTTT. Residues: CASTDPGTEAFF.

The V and J genes are TRBV19 and TRBJ2-1; 9 bases map to TRBD2. Germline V lookup: CDR1 LNHDA, CDR2 SQIVND (reference sequence). The CDR3 has 15 amino acids. With 7 bases clipped from V and 2 bases from J, the junction kept 6 bases outside the gene matches. The CDR3 region has the DNA TGTGCCAGTACCGGTAGCGGGAGCGCCTACAATGAGCAGTTCTTC. This sequence encodes CASTGSGSAYNEQFF.

On this clonotype itself: This may stem from a read error, because a much larger clone lies one nucleotide away. J is TRBJ2-2 and V is TRBV5-5; D may be TRBD1 (5 bases). V lost 0 bases to trimming and J lost 3 bases, with 9 bases between them. This CDR3 has 15 amino acids. CDR1 is SGHKS and CDR2 is YYEKEE in the germline V gene (reference sequence). The CDR3 spells CASSLGQWYTGELFF. The CDR3 DNA sequence: TGTGCCAGCAGCTTGGGACAGTGGTACACCGGGGAGCTGTTTTTT.

This clonotype was seen ten or more times. V gene TRBV5-1 combines with J gene TRBJ2-1; possible D gene TRBD2, 6 bases. The germline CDR1 and CDR2 sequences are SGHRS and YFSETQ. The CDR3 is 20 amino acids. V was clipped by 4 bases and J by 0 bases, with 26 bases between them. The CDR3 DNA follows: TGCGCCAGCAGCGGGGGTAAGGGTTTCGCGGGACCGAGCTCCTACAATGAGCAGTTCTTC. Its translation: CASSGGKGFAGPSSYNEQFF.

This clonotype was detected many times. The chain couples TRBV5-6 to TRBJ2-6; D is uncertain. CDR3 length equals 17 residues. With 0 bases removed from V and 3 bases from J, the gap between germline ends came to 13 bases. CDR1 and CDR2 from the germline V gene are SGHDT and YYEEEE. The CDR3 coding sequence is TGTGCCAGCAGCTTGGGTCCAATCTTAGGTGGGGCCAACGTCCTGACTTTC. It encodes CASSLGPILGGANVLTF.

This clonotype was seen ten or more times. DNA for the CDR3: TGTGCCAGCAGCCCTAGCGGGAGTTGGACAGATACGCAGTATTTT. It yields the protein CASSPSGSWTDTQYF. The chain carries TRBV3-1 and TRBJ2-3, with 10 bases lining up with TRBD2. Germline V CDR1 and CDR2: LGHDT, YNNKEL (reference sequence). Trimming removed 4 bases from V and 3 bases from J; junction bases left unmatched: 4. The CDR3 sequence is 15 residues long.

V is TRBV4-1 and J is TRBJ2-2; D not certain. Looked up from germline, CDR1 is MGHRA and CDR2 is YSYEKL. The CDR3 spans 14 residues. V lost 1 base and J 1 base, leaving 4 bases between the germline ends. CDR3 sequence reads: CASSQVGNTGELFF. The CDR3 DNA follows: TGCGCCAGCAGCCAAGTAGGGAACACCGGGGAGCTGTTTTTT.

Comments on this clonotype: A junction end diverges from the germline sequence, so it may reflect a read error. The rearrangement links TRBV5-1 to TRBJ2-3, with a tentative D call TRBD1 (6 bases). The CDR3 extends over 14 amino acids. Germline values: CDR1 SGHRS, CDR2 YFSETQ. The CDR3 is CASSLNRAEDTHYF. DNA for the CDR3: TGCGCCAGCAGCCTCAACAGGGCGGAGGATACGCACTATTTT. The variable domain in full, completed from reference TRBV5-1 and TRBJ2-3, reads KAGVTQTPRYLIKTRGQQVTLSCSPISGHRSVSWYQQTPGQGLQFLFEYFSETQRNKGNFPGRFSGRQFSNSRSEMNVSTLELGDSALYLCASSLNRAEDTHYFGPGTRLTVL.

The CDR3 here is CSGGTSGRSYNEQFF. The CDR3 DNA sequence: TGCAGCGGAGGGACTAGCGGGAGGTCCTACAATGAGCAGTTCTTC. The rearrangement uses TRBV29-1 and TRBJ2-1, with TRBD2 identical over 15 bases. The CDR3 spans 15 residues. Germline V gene lookup returns CDR1 SQVTM and CDR2 ANQGSEA. V was pared by 7 bases and J by 1 base, with 2 bases of the junction left unmatched.

This clonotype was observed many times. The chain links TRBV10-3 to TRBJ2-7; 8 nucleotides match TRBD1. Germline lookup yields CDR1 ENHRY and CDR2 SYGVKD. With 2 bases clipped from V and 5 bases from J, the junction kept 11 bases outside the gene matches. This CDR3 spans 16 amino acids. The CDR3 DNA sequence: TGTGCCATCAGTGAGACTATGACCGGGACAGGCCACGAGCAGTACTTC. This encodes CAISETMTGTGHEQYF.

This clonotype was observed a few times. The CDR3, as DNA: TGTGCCAGCAGTTTGTGGGCCTCCGGGGGCATGAACACTGAAGCTTTCTTT. This gives the protein CASSLWASGGMNTEAFF. V usage is TRBV28 and J usage is TRBJ1-1, with D maybe TRBD1 (6 bases). The CDR3 consists of 17 residues. The ends were cut back, 3 bases at V and 0 bases at J, with 17 bases in the middle. Germline assignment: CDR1 MDHEN and CDR2 SYDVKM.

This clonotype was counted many times. V is TRBV3-1 and J is TRBJ2-5, with 9 bases fitting TRBD1. Unmatched junction bases numbered 7, after V lost 6 bases and J lost 5 bases. The V gene's germline CDR1 is LGHDT and CDR2 YNNKEL (reference sequence). The CDR3 runs 14 residues. Here the CDR3 reads CASSPTGGVETQYF. The CDR3 bases are TGTGCCAGCAGTCCAACAGGGGGCGTGGAGACCCAGTACTTC.

The sample holds many counts of this clonotype. The CDR3 spells CASKLKGSGGIIGELFF. CDR3 bases: TGTGCCAGCAAGTTAAAGGGATCCGGCGGGATAATCGGGGAGCTGTTTTTT. V gene TRBV6-5 combines with J gene TRBJ2-2, with a possible D match to TRBD2 (6 bases). The CDR3 has 17 residues. Germline CDR1 reads MNHEY; CDR2 reads SVGAGI. V was pared by 7 bases and J by 7 bases, with 25 bases between.

This chain joins TRBV7-8 and TRBJ1-1, with 8 bases matching TRBD1. The CDR3 contains 17 residues. CDR1 is SGHVS, CDR2 FQNEAQ, per germline. Losses at the gene ends were 2 bases for V and 2 bases for J; bases not matched to a gene: 10. This CDR3 is CASSLFRGPSPNTEAFF. The CDR3 coding sequence is TGTGCCAGCAGCTTATTCAGGGGGCCTTCACCTAACACTGAAGCTTTCTTT.

Many counts were recorded for this clonotype. The V and J genes are TRBV6-1 and TRBJ2-2; D gene uncertain. The germline CDR1 and CDR2 sequences are MNHNS and SASEGT. The CDR3 sequence is 13 residues long. The V end lost 4 bases, the J end lost 7 bases, and 10 bases lay between the germline ends. The CDR3 nucleotides read TGTGCCAGCAGTGCAGCGCTGGGCGGGGAGCTGTTTTTT. Its translation: CASSAALGGELFF.

This clonotype was recorded at least ten times. The chain couples TRBV5-1 to TRBJ2-4; D uncertain. Looked up from germline, CDR1 is SGHRS and CDR2 is YFSETQ. There are 16 residues in the CDR3. V lost 4 bases to trimming and J lost 1 base, with 15 bases between them. For the CDR3, the DNA is TGCGCCAGCAGCCCGGGCGAGTTTACGGCCAAAAACATTCAGTACTTC. Amino acid sequence: CASSPGEFTAKNIQYF.

This clonotype was seen repeatedly, ten times or more. The V and J genes are TRBV10-3 and TRBJ2-7; maybe TRBD1 (5 bases). This CDR3 spans 13 amino acids. V shed 2 bases and J shed 2 bases, with 7 bases lying between them. In germline, CDR1 is ENHRY, CDR2 SYGVKD. The CDR3 DNA reads TGTGCCATCAGTGAGGGGGCCCCCTACGAGCAGTACTTC. This encodes CAISEGAPYEQYF.

This clonotype was counted at least ten times. The CDR3 DNA reads as TGTGCCAGCAGTATAGGACAGCCGGGGGGTTACGAGCAGTACTTC. Translation gives CASSIGQPGGYEQYF. This chain uses TRBV28 with TRBJ2-7; tentative D call: TRBD2 (7 bases). Trimming removed 5 bases from V and 4 bases from J, with 18 bases in between. This CDR3 spans 15 amino acids. The germline V gene encodes CDR1 MDHEN and CDR2 SYDVKM.

This chain links TRBV6-1 with TRBJ2-1; D not resolved. Trimming stripped 6 bases from V and 1 base from J, with 19 bases between. The CDR3 is 17 amino acids. Germline CDR1 and CDR2: MNHNS and SASEGT. CDR3 in amino acids: CASRLSERGWSYNEQFF. The CDR3, as DNA: TGTGCCAGCAGGCTGAGCGAGAGAGGATGGTCCTACAATGAGCAGTTCTTC.